This T cell receptor beta chain derives from a study of blood T cell repertoires in COVID-19. At the level of the study: Sample material is recorded as cDNA or gDNA derived from T cells, B-cell-depleted T cells, or PBMCs.

The germline CDR1 and CDR2 sequences are SGHRS and YFSETQ. The V end was cut by 4 bases, the J end by 4 bases, with 23 bases between. This CDR3 region has 17 residues. In the original analysis: Reference gene primer amplification gave nucleated cell count estimates. TCRdb's copy holds only in-frame clones and misses some; the assay was immunoSEQ multiplex PCR. That table furnishes V, J and clone size, whereas the DNA furnished D and trimming. The sample holds approximately 290,000 clones, about 89% seen once. Sequencing was performed on peripheral blood. The origin of this receptor is a man aged 25-40 years with acute or convalescent COVID-19. V usage is TRBV5-1 and J usage is TRBJ1-2; D might be TRBD1 (6 bases). The CDR3, as DNA: TGCGCCAGCAGCGACGGCGGGGACTACAGGGATGCCTATGGCTACACCTTC. Residues: CASSDGGDYRDAYGYTF.